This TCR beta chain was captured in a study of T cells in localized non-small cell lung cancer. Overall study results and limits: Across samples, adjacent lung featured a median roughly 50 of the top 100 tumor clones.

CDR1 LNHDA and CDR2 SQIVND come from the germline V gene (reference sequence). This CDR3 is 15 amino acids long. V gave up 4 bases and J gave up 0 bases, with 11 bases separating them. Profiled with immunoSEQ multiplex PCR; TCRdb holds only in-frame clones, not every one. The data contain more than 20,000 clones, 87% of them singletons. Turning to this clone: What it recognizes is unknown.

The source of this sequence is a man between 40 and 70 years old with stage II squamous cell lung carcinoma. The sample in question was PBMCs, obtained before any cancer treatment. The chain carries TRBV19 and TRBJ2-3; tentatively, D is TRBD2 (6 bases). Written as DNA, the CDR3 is TGTGCCAGTAGTACTTCCGGGACTAGCACAGATACGCAGTATTTT. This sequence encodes CASSTSGTSTDTQYF.